The 21 T cell receptor beta chains given below trace back to one sample, sequenced in a study of identical twins. TCRdb called the 5' RACE reads again in MiXCR, with one record for every CDR3 protein. This table holds 600,000 to 700,000 distinct CDR3 sequences, approximately 22% found once. Another study also made use of these data, one on T cells expressing NK-cell markers.

Sequencing used PBMCs. These receptors all stem from a woman younger than 30 in good health.

A few counts support this clonotype. The V call is TRBV5-1, the J call TRBJ2-1; TRBD1 or TRBD2 may be the D gene (5 bases each). From germline, CDR1 is SGHRS and CDR2 YFSETQ. CDR3 length: 15 amino acids. V lost 2 bases to trimming and J lost 4 bases, with 13 bases between them. The CDR3 spells CASSFLRGHYNEQFF. CDR3 nucleotides: TGCGCCAGCAGCTTTCTCCGGGGCCATTACAATGAGCAGTTCTTC.

This clonotype came up a few times. The rearrangement joins TRBV5-1 to TRBJ2-7; maybe TRBD2 (6 bases). This CDR3 is 12 amino acids long. With 2 bases removed from V and 6 bases from J, the gap between germline ends came to 9 bases. Germline CDR1 reads SGHRS; CDR2 reads YFSETQ. The CDR3 DNA sequence: TGCGCCAGCAGCTTCCCCGGGGGCGAGCAGTACTTC. Protein product: CASSFPGGEQYF.

This clonotype occurred many times. The chain recombines TRBV21-1 with TRBJ2-1; the table's D call TRBD2 went unverified against the DNA. TRBV21-1 counts as a pseudogene. The CDR3 extends over 16 amino acids. In nucleotides, the CDR3 is TGTGCCAGCAGCGGACATAGCCTCTTTATTTTCAATGAGCAGTTCTTC. It yields the protein CASSGHSLFIFNEQFF.

The V and J genes are TRBV5-5 and TRBJ2-1, with D perhaps given as TRBD1 or TRBD2 (5 bases each). Trimming took off 4 bases at V and 8 bases at J, with 16 bases between the two ends. The germline gives CDR1 SGHKS, CDR2 YYEKEE (reference sequence). This CDR3 has 14 residues. This CDR3 is CASSRGPSVDEQFF. As DNA, the CDR3 is TGTGCCAGCAGCAGGGGACCCTCCGTCGATGAGCAGTTCTTC.

This clonotype was found once. V is TRBV15 and J is TRBJ1-4, with 8 bases that match TRBD1. The ends lost 0 bases at V and 8 bases at J; junction bases unmatched: 5. CDR1 is LNHNV and CDR2 is YYDKDF in the germline V gene (reference sequence). The length of the CDR3 is 15 residues. Here the CDR3 DNA reads TGTGCCACCAGCAGAGAACCGGGGACAGGCGAAAAACTGTTTTTT. This gives the protein CATSREPGTGEKLFF.

This clonotype was picked up many times. V is TRBV29-1 and J is TRBJ2-2; no clear D gene. Germline V CDR1 and CDR2: SQVTM, ANQGSEA. V was shortened by 6 bases and J by 4 bases, with 9 bases between the two germline ends. This CDR3 is 12 amino acids long. CDR3 in amino acids: CSVSQSTGELFF. The CDR3 DNA reads TGCAGCGTCTCTCAGAGCACCGGGGAGCTGTTTTTT.

The chain recombines TRBV5-1 with TRBJ2-2, with D unresolved. The V gene lost 6 bases and the J gene lost 8 bases, with 20 bases spanning the gap. The CDR3 has 15 residues. Germline lookup yields CDR1 SGHRS and CDR2 YFSETQ. In nucleotides, the CDR3 is TGCGCCAGCACCCTCCACTCTGGGAACGGAGGGGAGCTGTTTTTT. It yields the protein CASTLHSGNGGELFF.

The chain carries TRBV10-3 and TRBJ1-6, with unresolved D. This CDR3 region has 15 residues. V was trimmed by 3 bases and J by 9 bases, leaving 15 bases between them. Germline-derived CDR1 and CDR2 are ENHRY and SYGVKD. DNA for the CDR3: TGTGCCATCAGTGATAATCTAGGGAAAGGTTCACCCCTCCACTTT. It specifies CAISDNLGKGSPLHF.

This clonotype showed up just a few times. The V call is TRBV7-2, the J call TRBJ2-5; tentative D call: TRBD2 (5 bases). The CDR3 consists of 13 residues. V was clipped by 4 bases and J by 5 bases, with 11 bases between them. CDR1 SGHTA and CDR2 FQGNSA come from the germline V gene. As DNA, the CDR3 is TGTGCCAGCAGCTCCCAAAGCGGTGAGACCCAGTACTTC. Translation gives CASSSQSGETQYF.

This clonotype was detected a few times. V is TRBV4-2 and J is TRBJ2-7; D is perhaps TRBD2 (6 bases). CDR3 length equals 16 residues. Trimming stripped 1 base from V and 3 bases from J, with 16 bases between. Germline V gene sequence: CDR1 LGHNA, CDR2 YNFKEQ. The CDR3 bases are TGTGCCAGCAGCCAAGTCCCGGCTAGCGTAAACTACGAGCAGTACTTC. Translation: CASSQVPASVNYEQYF.

The chain uses TRBV12-3 or TRBV12-4 and TRBJ2-1; 9 nucleotides agree with TRBD2. V was pared by 6 bases and J by 6 bases, with 12 bases of the junction left unmatched. CDR3 size: 16 residues. For the CDR3, the DNA is TGTGCCAGCAGACTCAATCCGGGACTAGCCTCCAATGAGCAGTTCTTC. It codes for CASRLNPGLASNEQFF.

This clonotype has a count of ten or more. The rearrangement links TRBV4-3 to TRBJ2-1; TRBD1 might be the D (7 bases). The CDR3 consists of 17 residues. V was shortened by 1 base and J by 6 bases, with 19 bases between the two germline ends. Germline V gene sequence: CDR1 LGHNA, CDR2 YSLEER. The CDR3 spells CASSQVGRAGGPNEQFF. DNA for the CDR3: TGCGCCAGCAGCCAAGTCGGTCGGGCAGGGGGGCCCAATGAGCAGTTCTTC.

The chain combines TRBV7-2 with TRBJ2-7; 8 bases map to TRBD2. This CDR3 region has 14 residues. CDR1 is SGHTA and CDR2 is FQGNSA in the germline V gene. The V segment lost 4 bases and the J segment 6 bases; nucleotides outside the gene matches: 8. CDR3 nucleotide sequence: TGTGCCAGCAGCTCCTCAGCGGGAGTTTCCGAGCAGTACTTC. This encodes CASSSSAGVSEQYF.

This clonotype was observed a handful of times. The rearrangement links TRBV5-5 to TRBJ2-2; D is ambiguous. Germline V gene data show CDR1 as SGHKS and CDR2 as YYEKEE (reference sequence). The CDR3 runs 15 residues. V was clipped by 0 bases and J by 4 bases, with 10 bases between them. The CDR3 sequence: CASSLELSRTGELFF. The CDR3 DNA sequence: TGTGCCAGCAGCTTGGAGCTGAGTCGCACCGGGGAGCTGTTTTTT.

The DNA for the CDR3 is TGTGCCAGCAGCATGCAGGGGAGTGGGTACGAGCAGTACTTC. This sequence encodes CASSMQGSGYEQYF. The rearrangement uses TRBV12-3 or TRBV12-4 and TRBJ2-7, with a possible D match to TRBD1 (6 bases). The CDR3 consists of 14 residues. V lost 6 bases, J lost 4 bases, and 16 bases lay in between.

This clonotype was observed a handful of times. The V and J genes are TRBV29-1 and TRBJ2-1, with 9 bases that match TRBD1. The CDR3 sequence is 15 residues long. Germline V gene sequence: CDR1 SQVTM, CDR2 ANQGSEA. After removal of 1 base from V and 6 bases from J, the junction contained 7 bases not matched to a gene. The CDR3 bases are TGCAGCGTTGAAGCACTCGGGACAGGGTTCAATGAGCAGTTCTTC. This encodes CSVEALGTGFNEQFF.

The chain recombines TRBV12-3 or TRBV12-4 with TRBJ2-5; TRBD2 is a possible D gene (6 bases). Trimming cost V 3 bases and J 5 bases, with 16 bases left between them. This CDR3 comprises 15 residues. The CDR3 is CASSFGARGWETQYF. The CDR3 DNA follows: TGTGCCAGCAGTTTCGGGGCGCGGGGCTGGGAGACCCAGTACTTC.

This clonotype has more than one count but fewer than ten. The chain carries TRBV11-2 and TRBJ2-1, with D maybe TRBD1 (6 bases). Germline loops: CDR1 SGHAT, CDR2 FQNNGV. V was pared by 6 bases and J by 5 bases, with 17 bases between. The CDR3 is 15 amino acids. Here the CDR3 DNA reads TGTGCCAGCAGACTACCGGGACAAAAGAACAATGAGCAGTTCTTC. Its translation is CASRLPGQKNNEQFF.

The chain joins TRBV7-9 to TRBJ2-1; D ambiguous. Trimming left V 7 bases short and J 6 bases short, with 7 bases between. CDR1 and CDR2 (germline): SEHNR, FQNEAQ (reference sequence). This CDR3 region has 11 residues. The CDR3 bases are TGTGCCAGCACCCGAGGCAATGAGCAGTTCTTC. Translating it yields CASTRGNEQFF.

This clonotype was seen more than once but under ten times. The J gene is TRBJ2-1, the V gene TRBV4-3, with TRBD1 as a possible D gene (6 bases). The CDR3 runs to 15 residues. The V and J ends lost 5 bases and 0 bases respectively, with 11 bases between them. Germline loops: CDR1 LGHNA, CDR2 YSLEER. The CDR3 nucleotides read TGCGCCAGCAGCTTCCAGGGGAGCTCCTACAATGAGCAGTTCTTC. This encodes CASSFQGSSYNEQFF.

This clonotype has more than one count but fewer than ten. The gene calls are TRBV5-1 and TRBJ1-1, with 7 bases that match TRBD1. CDR1 SGHRS and CDR2 YFSETQ come from the germline V gene. This CDR3 comprises 16 residues. The V segment lost 0 bases and the J segment 4 bases; nucleotides outside the gene matches: 9. CDR3 bases: TGCGCCAGCAGCTTGGTCGGACAGGTAGGAAGCACTGAAGCTTTCTTT. As protein: CASSLVGQVGSTEAFF.